This T cell receptor (beta chain) was captured in a study of blood T cell repertoires in COVID-19. Looking at the study overall: From T cells, B-cell-depleted T cells, or PBMCs came the material, which was cDNA or gDNA.

TCRdb's table, derived via immunoSEQ multiplex PCR, lists solely in-frame clones and lacks some. Found here are a few hundred thousand clones, around 83% of them singletons; the top ten hold around 13%. Sequenced: peripheral blood. The sequence came from a human donor in a cohort sampled during active COVID-19.

CDR3 in DNA: TGTGCTAGTGGTTTGGGGACAGGGCTATTATATAGCAATCAGCCCCAGCATTTT. Encoded protein: CASGLGTGLLYSNQPQHF. The J gene is TRBJ1-5, the V gene TRBV12-5; TRBD1 matches 8 bases. Trimming removed 1 base from V and 0 bases from J; junction bases left unmatched: 8. From germline, CDR1 is LGHNT and CDR2 FRNRAP. This CDR3 has 18 amino acids.